The next 13 T cell receptor beta chains were all read from a single sample in a study of blood T cells in healthy people across ages. For the second PCR, which ran for about 6 to 12 cycles, a sample-barcoded 5' primer and a J-beta primer mix were used. TCRdb reprocessed the 5' RACE reads with MiXCR, giving one entry per CDR3 protein. Here the sample spans around 1,100,000 distinct CDR3 sequences, roughly two fifths being singletons. Sequenced sample: blood. The receptors here all came from a man aged 18 to 29 in good health.

This chain joins TRBV3-1 and TRBJ2-7, with TRBD1 matching over 11 bases. The CDR3 has 15 residues. Unmatched junction bases numbered 5, after V lost 2 bases and J lost 5 bases. CDR1 and CDR2 from the germline V gene are LGHDT and YNNKEL (reference sequence). CDR3 in DNA: TGTGCCAGCAGCCAAACTCCGGGACAGGGGGACGAGCAGTACTTC. It specifies CASSQTPGQGDEQYF.

This clonotype has only a few counts. The genes are TRBV7-2 and TRBJ1-5, with 8 nucleotides matching TRBD1. With V trimmed by 1 base and J by 6 bases, 8 bases remained unmatched. Per the germline V gene, CDR1 is SGHTA and CDR2 is FQGNSA. The CDR3 loop spans 16 amino acids. Here the CDR3 DNA reads TGTGCCAGCAGCTTAGGTGGCCAGGGGGCAGGTCAGCCCCAGCATTTT. This codes for CASSLGGQGAGQPQHF.

The chain has TRBV3-1 and TRBJ2-1; D uncertain. This CDR3 contains 14 residues. V shed 7 bases and J shed 5 bases, with 15 bases lying between them. CDR1 is LGHDT and CDR2 is YNNKEL in the germline V gene (reference sequence). This CDR3 is CASTISGVHNEQFF. The CDR3 DNA reads as TGTGCCAGCACTATAAGTGGGGTCCACAATGAGCAGTTCTTC.

This clonotype was seen more than once but under ten times. This sequence joins TRBV20-1 and TRBJ2-3; D is undetermined. The CDR3 is 13 residues long. The V end lost 4 bases, the J end lost 3 bases, and 11 bases lay between the germline ends. Germline V lookup: CDR1 DFQATT, CDR2 SNEGSKA (reference sequence). The DNA of the CDR3 is TGCAGTGCTATTATCGGGTCGACAGATACGCAGTATTTT. Amino acid sequence: CSAIIGSTDTQYF.

V usage is TRBV28 and J usage is TRBJ1-4; D uncertain. V lost 4 bases and J 3 bases, leaving 9 bases between the germline ends. CDR1 MDHEN and CDR2 SYDVKM come from the germline V gene. The CDR3 is 14 amino acids. The chain's CDR3 is CASSSRVSNEKLFF. In nucleotides, the CDR3 is TGTGCCAGCAGTTCCCGGGTATCTAATGAAAAACTGTTTTTT.

This clonotype was recorded only once. The chain recombines TRBV7-2 with TRBJ2-5; 12 bases align to TRBD1. Germline assignment: CDR1 SGHTA and CDR2 FQGNSA. The V and J ends lost 6 bases and 11 bases, in that order; junction bases with no gene match: 16. The CDR3 contains 16 residues. CDR3 residues: CASSFSGTGGQNEQYF. Written as DNA, the CDR3 is TGTGCCAGCAGTTTTTCCGGGACAGGGGGCCAAAATGAGCAGTACTTC.

Points on this clonotype: One junction end disagrees with the germline gene, perhaps due to a read error. The genes are TRBV19 and TRBJ2-1; perhaps TRBD2 as D (5 bases). This CDR3 is built from 15 residues. Germline CDR1 and CDR2: LNHDA and SQIVND (reference sequence). This CDR3 reads CASSATSGSYNEEFF. CDR3 coding DNA: TGTGCCAGTAGTGCAACAAGCGGTTCCTACAATGAGGAGTTCTTC.

J is TRBJ1-4 and V is TRBV4-1; 7 bases fit TRBD1. This CDR3 spans 13 amino acids. The germline CDR1 and CDR2 sequences are MGHRA and YSYEKL. J gave up 16 bases and V 1 base, and 9 bases lay outside the gene matches. CDR3 region: CASSQVTGQDQFF. The CDR3 region has the DNA TGCGCCAGCAGCCAAGTGACCGGACAGGATCAGTTTTTT.

This clonotype was recorded a few times. The chain combines TRBV4-1 with TRBJ2-1; TRBD2 matches at 14 bases. The V segment lost 6 bases and the J segment 7 bases; nucleotides outside the gene matches: 11. Per the germline V gene, CDR1 is MGHRA and CDR2 is YSYEKL. The CDR3 has 17 amino acids. This chain's CDR3 is CASRPTSGGALGNEQFF. For the CDR3, the DNA is TGCGCCAGCAGGCCGACTAGCGGGGGGGCCCTTGGGAATGAGCAGTTCTTC.

CDR3 region: CASSPPGDRILYEQYF. CDR3 sequence (DNA): TGCGCCAGCAGCCCCCCCGGCGACAGGATCCTTTACGAGCAGTACTTC. This chain joins TRBV5-1 and TRBJ2-7; D possibly corresponds to TRBD1 (6 bases). Trimming stripped 4 bases from V and 4 bases from J, with 21 bases between. Germline assignment: CDR1 SGHRS and CDR2 YFSETQ. The CDR3 consists of 16 residues.

Only a few counts were recorded for this clonotype. The rearrangement uses TRBV27 and TRBJ1-4; TRBD1 aligns across 10 bases. CDR1 is MNHEY, CDR2 SMNVEV, per germline (reference sequence). V shed 7 bases and J 6 bases; nucleotides not matched to a gene: 8. CDR3 length: 15 amino acids. CDR3 sequence (DNA): TGTGCCAGCAAGAATAGGGACAGGGGTTATGAAAAACTGTTTTTT. Protein product: CASKNRDRGYEKLFF.

This chain links TRBV7-9 with TRBJ1-6, with a possible D match to TRBD1 (5 bases). Germline CDR1 SEHNR, CDR2 FQNEAQ (reference sequence). The CDR3 extends over 13 amino acids. The V and J ends lost 7 bases and 14 bases respectively, with 18 bases between them. In DNA, the CDR3 is TGTGCCAGCACCAAGCGGGGGTCTGGGACCCTCCACTTT. Translated, it gives CASTKRGSGTLHF. The entire variable domain, with the rest obtained from reference TRBV7-9 and TRBJ1-6, is as follows: DTGVSQNPRHKITKRGQNVTFRCDPISEHNRLYWYRQTLGQGPEFLTYFQNEAQLEKSRLLSDRFSAERPKGSFSTLEIQRTEQGDSAMYLCASTKRGSGTLHFGNGTRLTVT.

This chain uses TRBV20-1 with TRBJ1-2, with D tentatively TRBD1 (5 bases). From germline, CDR1 is DFQATT and CDR2 SNEGSKA (reference sequence). Trimming shortened V by 0 bases and J by 5 bases, and 13 bases separated the two germline ends. The CDR3 length is 14 residues. CDR3 amino acids: CSARDLGDYYGYTF. CDR3 nucleotides: TGCAGTGCTAGAGATTTAGGGGACTATTATGGCTACACCTTC.